Listed below are T cell receptor beta chains from one sample, sequenced in a study of beta chain features in type 1 diabetes. Measured with immunoSEQ multiplex PCR; TCRdb has only the in-frame clones, and not every one. The sample shows fewer than 350,000 clones, about 20% of them seen only once. Sequences were obtained from naive CD4+ T cells from blood. Receptors were obtained from a woman aged 18-35 years in good health. The CDR3 runs from the conserved cysteine through the conserved F or W. The order of the fields is J gene, clone size, CDR3 length, D gene, V gene, CDR3 DNA, CDR3 protein. D genes are given only for firm matches. Size is stated for part of the rows, as once, few or many counts, or as a class when the clone is expanded.

TRBJ2-5,few,17,TRBD2,TRBV9,TGTGCCAGCAGCGCGGGGGGGGGCGATCCTAAGGGAGAGACCCAGTACTTC,CASSAGGGDPKGETQYF
TRBJ1-1,NA,13,NA,TRBV10-3,TGTGCCGGCAAGGGGTCAGGGAACACTGAAGCTTTCTTT,CAGKGSGNTEAFF
TRBJ1-5,few,14,NA,TRBV6-6,TGTGCCAGCAGTTACGGGGGGAGCAATCAGCCCCAGCATTTT,CASSYGGSNQPQHF
TRBJ1-2,few,13,NA,TRBV30,TGTGCCTGGAGTAAGCGGGACGGCTATGGCTACACCTTC,CAWSKRDGYGYTF
TRBJ1-5,NA,16,NA,TRBV19,TGTGCCAGTAGTCCCAGGAGGGGAGTGATCAATCAGCCCCAGCATTTT,CASSPRRGVINQPQHF
TRBJ1-3,few,16,NA,TRBV9,TGTGCCAGCAGCGATCGACAGGCTTTCTCTGGAAACACCATATATTTT,CASSDRQAFSGNTIYF
TRBJ2-1,NA,15,TRBD1,TRBV2,TGTGCCAGCAGCTCGAGACAGGGCACCTACAATGAGCAGTTCTTC,CASSSRQGTYNEQFF
TRBJ2-7,few,14,TRBD1,TRBV29-1,TGCAGCGTTGCCCCGGGACAGGGAAGGTACGAGCAGTACTTC,CSVAPGQGRYEQYF
TRBJ2-7,NA,15,TRBD1,TRBV6-6,TGTGCCAGCAGCCAGGGGACAGGGAAGAGAGGCGAGCAGTACTTC,CASSQGTGKRGEQYF
TRBJ2-5,few,12,NA,TRBV5-1,TGCGCCAGCAGCTTGAGGGGGGAGACCCAGTACTTC,CASSLRGETQYF
TRBJ2-7,NA,18,NA,TRBV14,TGTGCCAGCGGACGTGCGGCGGGTATGGTGGGGGCACTTCTCTGGCAGTACTTC,CASGRAAGMVGALLWQYF
TRBJ2-1,few,13,NA,TRBV4-1,TGCGCCAGCAGCCAAGAGGGAGGCAGTGAGCAGTTCTTC,CASSQEGGSEQFF
TRBJ1-1,many,16,NA,TRBV4-2,TGTGCCAGCAGCCAAGGAGGGAGTGGGAGCGCCACTGAAGCTTTCTTT,CASSQGGSGSATEAFF
TRBJ2-7,NA,12,NA,TRBV5-1,TGCGCCAGCAGCTTCTACTCCGCTCAGCAGTACTTC,CASSFYSAQQYF
TRBJ2-3,few,11,NA,TRBV29-1,TGCAGCGTTAGAGGGGGAGATACGCAGTATTTT,CSVRGGDTQYF
TRBJ1-2,few,14,NA,TRBV7-9,TGTGCCAGCAGGGGGGCCGGGCCTCGGTTTGGCTACACCTTC,CASRGAGPRFGYTF
TRBJ2-3,NA,13,NA,TRBV19,TGTGCCAGTAGTCCAACCGGGGGAGATACGCAGTATTTT,CASSPTGGDTQYF
TRBJ1-2,NA,11,NA,TRBV30,TGTGCCTGGAGGATCGGGGAATTCTACACCTTC,CAWRIGEFYTF
TRBJ2-7,NA,13,TRBD1,TRBV5-1,TGCGCCAGCAGCCGCGGACAGGCCTACGAGCAGTACTTC,CASSRGQAYEQYF
TRBJ1-1,NA,14,NA,TRBV7-9,TGTGCCAGCAGCCCGCCGACAAGGAACACTGAAGCTTTCTTT,CASSPPTRNTEAFF
TRBJ2-6,NA,17,TRBD1,TRBV7-6,TGTGCCAGCAGACCTAGGGACAGGGGGACAGGGGCCAACGTCCTGACTTTC,CASRPRDRGTGANVLTF
TRBJ2-5,few,15,TRBD1,TRBV7-8,TGTGCCAGCAGCTCAGAGATTTACCGGGACAGGACCCAGTACTTC,CASSSEIYRDRTQYF
TRBJ2-5,few,16,TRBD2,TRBV25-1,TGTGCCAGCAGTGATGGGCCTAGCGGGATCCAAGAGACCCAGTACTTC,CASSDGPSGIQETQYF
TRBJ2-5,NA,13,TRBD1,TRBV7-2,TGTGCCAGCAGCAGACAGGGGAGGGAGACCCAGTACTTC,CASSRQGRETQYF
TRBJ2-3,NA,15,NA,TRBV5-4,TGTGCCAGCAGCCCAGGACAGCTGAGCACAGATACGCAGTATTTT,CASSPGQLSTDTQYF
TRBJ1-1,few,14,TRBD1,TRBV5-1,TGCGCCAGCAGCTCGGGACAGAAGAACACTGAAGCTTTCTTT,CASSSGQKNTEAFF
TRBJ1-1,few,15,TRBD1,TRBV9,TGTGCCAGCAGCCCCCAGGGACAGGGCAACACTGAAGCTTTCTTT,CASSPQGQGNTEAFF